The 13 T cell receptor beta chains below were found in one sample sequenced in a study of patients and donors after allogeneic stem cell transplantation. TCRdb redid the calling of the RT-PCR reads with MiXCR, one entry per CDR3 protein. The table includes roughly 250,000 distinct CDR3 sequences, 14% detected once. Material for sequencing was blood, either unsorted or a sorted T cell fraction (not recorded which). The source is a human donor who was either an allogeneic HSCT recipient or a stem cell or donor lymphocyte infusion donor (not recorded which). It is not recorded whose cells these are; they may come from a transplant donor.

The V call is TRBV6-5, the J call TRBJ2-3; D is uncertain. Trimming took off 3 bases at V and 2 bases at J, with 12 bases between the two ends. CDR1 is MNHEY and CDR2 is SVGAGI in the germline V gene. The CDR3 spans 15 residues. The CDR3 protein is CASSYRSQLTDTQYF. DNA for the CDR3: TGTGCCAGCAGTTATCGCTCCCAACTCACAGATACGCAGTATTTT.

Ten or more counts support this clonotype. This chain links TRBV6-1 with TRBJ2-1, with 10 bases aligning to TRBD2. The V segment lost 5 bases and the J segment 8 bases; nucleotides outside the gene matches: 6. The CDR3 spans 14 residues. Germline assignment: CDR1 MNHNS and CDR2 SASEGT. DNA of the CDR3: TGTGCCAGCAGTCCACTAGCGGGGTCGGATGAGCAGTTCTTC. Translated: CASSPLAGSDEQFF.

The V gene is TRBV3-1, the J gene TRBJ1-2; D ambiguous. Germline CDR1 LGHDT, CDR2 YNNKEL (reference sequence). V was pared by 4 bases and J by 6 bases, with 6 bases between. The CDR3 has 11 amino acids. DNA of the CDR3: TGTGCCAGCAGCCGGGGTAATGGCTACACCTTC. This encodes CASSRGNGYTF.

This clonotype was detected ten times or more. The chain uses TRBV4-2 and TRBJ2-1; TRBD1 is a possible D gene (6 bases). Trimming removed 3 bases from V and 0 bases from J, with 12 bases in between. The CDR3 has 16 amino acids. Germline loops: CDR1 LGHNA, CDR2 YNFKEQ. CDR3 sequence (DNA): TGTGCCAGCAGCCACGTGGGGACAAGCTCCTACAATGAGCAGTTCTTC. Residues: CASSHVGTSSYNEQFF.

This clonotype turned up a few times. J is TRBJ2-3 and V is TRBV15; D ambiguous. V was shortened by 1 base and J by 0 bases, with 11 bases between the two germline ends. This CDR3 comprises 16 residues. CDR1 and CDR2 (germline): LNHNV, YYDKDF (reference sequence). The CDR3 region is CATSRVPGSSTDTQYF. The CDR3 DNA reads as TGTGCCACCAGCAGAGTCCCCGGGTCAAGCACAGATACGCAGTATTTT.

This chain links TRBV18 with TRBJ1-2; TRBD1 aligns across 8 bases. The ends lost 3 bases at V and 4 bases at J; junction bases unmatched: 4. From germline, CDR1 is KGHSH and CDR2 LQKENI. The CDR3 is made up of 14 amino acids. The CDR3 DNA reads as TGTGCCAGCTCACCGGGACAGGACCTCTATGGCTACACCTTC. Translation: CASSPGQDLYGYTF.

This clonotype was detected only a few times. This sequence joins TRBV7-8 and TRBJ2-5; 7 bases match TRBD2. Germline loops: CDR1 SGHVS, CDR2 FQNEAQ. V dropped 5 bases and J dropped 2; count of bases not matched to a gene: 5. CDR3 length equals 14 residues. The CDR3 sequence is CASSPRGLQETQYF. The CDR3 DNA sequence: TGTGCCAGCAGCCCCCGGGGACTACAAGAGACCCAGTACTTC.

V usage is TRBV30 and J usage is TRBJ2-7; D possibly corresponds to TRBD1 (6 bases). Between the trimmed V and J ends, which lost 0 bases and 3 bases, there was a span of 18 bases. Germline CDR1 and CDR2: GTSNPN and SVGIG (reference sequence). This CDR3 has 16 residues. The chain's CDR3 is CAWSVFGWAGDYEQYF. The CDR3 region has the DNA TGTGCCTGGAGTGTGTTCGGGTGGGCAGGGGACTACGAGCAGTACTTC.

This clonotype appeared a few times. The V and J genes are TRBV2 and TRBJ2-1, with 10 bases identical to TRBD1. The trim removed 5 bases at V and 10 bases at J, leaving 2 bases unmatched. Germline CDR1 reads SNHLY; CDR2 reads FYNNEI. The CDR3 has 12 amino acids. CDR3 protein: CASSRDRGEQFF. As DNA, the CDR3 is TGTGCCAGCAGTCGGGACAGGGGCGAGCAGTTCTTC.

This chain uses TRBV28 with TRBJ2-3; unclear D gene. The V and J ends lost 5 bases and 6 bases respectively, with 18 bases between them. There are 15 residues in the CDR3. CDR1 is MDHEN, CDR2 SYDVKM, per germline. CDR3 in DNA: TGTGCCAGCAGTCGCACCACTCCTATCGGGGATACGCAGTATTTT. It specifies CASSRTTPIGDTQYF.

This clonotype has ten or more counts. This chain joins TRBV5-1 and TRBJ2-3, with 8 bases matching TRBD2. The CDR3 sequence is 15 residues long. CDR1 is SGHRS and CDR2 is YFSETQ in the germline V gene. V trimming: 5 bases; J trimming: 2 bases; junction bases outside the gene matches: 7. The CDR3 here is CASSSGVSPTDTQYF. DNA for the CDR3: TGCGCCAGCAGTAGCGGGGTTTCCCCCACAGATACGCAGTATTTT.

The CDR3 sequence is CASGNTAHRETQYF. For the CDR3, the DNA is TGTGCCAGCGGCAACACCGCTCATCGGGAGACCCAGTACTTC. This chain links TRBV6-1 with TRBJ2-5; D not resolved. CDR3 length: 14 residues. Trimming left V 8 bases short and J 5 bases short, with 18 bases between. Germline V gives CDR1 MNHNS, CDR2 SASEGT.

CDR3 nucleotide sequence: TGTGCCAGCAGTCAAACTCCCGGGACCCCCTACGAGCAGTACTTC. It specifies CASSQTPGTPYEQYF. The V gene is TRBV6-8, the J gene TRBJ2-7, with D perhaps given as TRBD1 or TRBD2 (5 bases each). Trimming took off 5 bases at V and 2 bases at J, with 16 bases between the two ends. The CDR3 has 15 residues. The V gene's germline CDR1 is MNHGY and CDR2 SAAAGT.